These 9 T cell receptor beta chains share one sample of origin, sequenced in a study of graft-versus-host responses after intestinal transplantation. Profiled with immunoSEQ multiplex PCR; TCRdb holds only in-frame clones, not every one. Among about 89,000 clones listed, approximately 94% were seen once. Their antigen targets remain unknown. The sample was unstimulated CD4+ T cells sorted from spleen or lymph node cells, taken before transplant. All receptors come from a human donor who was the organ donor for an intestinal transplant.

The chain employs TRBV27 and TRBJ2-7, with TRBD2 identical over 7 bases. V shed 8 bases, J shed 2 bases, and the junction held 6 bases outside the gene matches. CDR3 size: 13 residues. Germline V lookup: CDR1 MNHEY, CDR2 SMNVEV (reference sequence). This chain's CDR3 is CASGGGAPYEQYF. CDR3 in DNA: TGTGCCAGCGGGGGAGGGGCCCCCTACGAGCAGTACTTC.

This clone was found a few times. The chain joins TRBV2 to TRBJ2-7; possible D gene TRBD1, 6 bases. The V and J ends lost 0 bases and 2 bases respectively, with 8 bases between them. The germline V gene has CDR1 SNHLY and CDR2 FYNNEI. This CDR3 region has 14 residues. The CDR3 loop is CASSEAPGAYEQYF. The CDR3 DNA follows: TGTGCCAGCAGTGAAGCGCCAGGGGCCTACGAGCAGTACTTC.

This rearrangement joins TRBV28 to TRBJ1-3, with D tentatively TRBD1 (5 bases). The CDR3 is made up of 14 amino acids. Germline V lookup: CDR1 MDHEN, CDR2 SYDVKM. Between the trimmed V and J ends, which lost 7 bases and 1 base, there was a span of 11 bases. CDR3 nucleotides: TGTGCCAGCAAGGAATCAGGGTCTGGAAACACCATATATTTT. This gives the protein CASKESGSGNTIYF.

V gene TRBV27 combines with J gene TRBJ1-6, with D perhaps TRBD1 (5 bases). Germline V CDR1 and CDR2: MNHEY, SMNVEV (reference sequence). With 2 bases removed from V and 10 bases from J, the gap between germline ends came to 18 bases. CDR3 size: 16 residues. The CDR3 nucleotides read TGTGCCAGCAGTTTAAAATCAGGGCTTCCACGGTCACCCCTCCACTTT. This codes for CASSLKSGLPRSPLHF.

This chain uses TRBV30 with TRBJ2-7; D gene uncertain. Germline V lookup: CDR1 GTSNPN, CDR2 SVGIG (reference sequence). The CDR3 runs to 14 residues. Trimming left V 4 bases short and J 0 bases short, with 13 bases between. This CDR3 is CAWNGPVSSYEQYF. The CDR3 DNA is TGTGCCTGGAACGGACCAGTAAGCTCCTACGAGCAGTACTTC.

V is TRBV5-6 and J is TRBJ1-1, with D maybe TRBD1 (5 bases). The CDR3 spans 12 residues. In germline, CDR1 is SGHDT, CDR2 YYEEEE. V gave up 4 bases and J gave up 6 bases, with 10 bases separating them. The CDR3 DNA follows: TGTGCCAGCAGCCAGGGTTGGGCTGAAGCTTTCTTT. This codes for CASSQGWAEAFF.

This chain joins TRBV6-5 and TRBJ2-1; D is perhaps TRBD1 (5 bases). This CDR3 contains 11 residues. Between the trimmed V and J ends, which lost 8 bases and 6 bases, there was a span of 8 bases. Germline V gene data show CDR1 as MNHEY and CDR2 as SVGAGI. CDR3 in amino acids: CASRGANEQFF. DNA for the CDR3: TGTGCCAGCCGTGGGGCCAATGAGCAGTTCTTC.

Of note for this clone: This CDR3 is also generated by other DNA sequences in the sample. The chain employs TRBV19 and TRBJ2-2, with 9 bases matching TRBD1. The germline V gene encodes CDR1 LNHDA and CDR2 SQIVND (reference sequence). V dropped 9 bases and J dropped 0; count of bases not matched to a gene: 5. CDR3 length equals 15 residues. DNA for the CDR3: TGTGCCAGCCTGAGACAGGGGGCGAACACCGGGGAGCTGTTTTTT. Residues: CASLRQGANTGELFF.

This chain connects TRBV10-3 to TRBJ2-2; D may be TRBD1 (5 bases). The germline CDR1 and CDR2 sequences are ENHRY and SYGVKD. The CDR3 loop spans 13 amino acids. The V and J ends lost 8 bases and 4 bases respectively, with 11 bases between them. The CDR3 sequence is CAISDSTTGELFF. CDR3 DNA sequence: TGTGCCATCTCTGACAGTACCACCGGGGAGCTGTTTTTT.